Presented here are 8 T cell receptor beta chains from one specimen sequenced in a study of beta chain features in type 1 diabetes. Study-wide findings and caveats: Moderate yet significant TCRB CDR3 shortening was seen in Type 1 diabetes patients in all four CD4+ subsets.

These receptors lack a known antigen. The authors reverse transcribed all of the isolated RNA, so sequencing captured expressed TCRB transcripts. The data were produced by immunoSEQ multiplex PCR, yet TCRdb's version contains in-frame clones alone and is incomplete. The data contain around 14,000 clones, 76% of them seen just once; the ten biggest clones take up roughly 0.33%. The specimen was stem cell memory CD4+ T cells from blood. These receptors were obtained from a woman aged 18-29 years with type 1 diabetes.

This clone showed up just a few times. The chain couples TRBV2 to TRBJ2-1; a weak D match, TRBD2 (5 bases). Trimming took off 2 bases at V and 2 bases at J, with 10 bases between the two ends. Germline CDR1 SNHLY, CDR2 FYNNEI. This CDR3 is built from 15 residues. CDR3 protein: CASSEIGEPYNEQFF. The CDR3 DNA reads TGTGCCAGCAGTGAAATCGGGGAACCCTACAATGAGCAGTTCTTC.

This rearrangement joins TRBV2 to TRBJ2-2, with 10 bases fitting TRBD2. There are 15 residues in the CDR3. V was pared by 1 base and J by 7 bases, with 3 bases of the junction left unmatched. Per germline, CDR1 SNHLY and CDR2 FYNNEI. The CDR3 nucleotides are TGTGCCAGCAGTGAAGGGCTAGCGGGAGTCGGGGAGCTGTTTTTT. It yields the protein CASSEGLAGVGELFF.

V is TRBV7-9 and J is TRBJ1-1, with 8 bases lining up with TRBD1. Germline lookup yields CDR1 SEHNR and CDR2 FQNEAQ (reference sequence). This CDR3 has 15 amino acids. J was trimmed by 1 base and V by 6 bases; bases with no gene match: 7. CDR3 protein: CASSSGTGTNTEAFF. CDR3 sequence (DNA): TGTGCCAGCAGTTCTGGGACAGGAACGAACACTGAAGCTTTCTTT.

The rearrangement uses TRBV6-1 and TRBJ1-2; D gene ambiguous. The germline V gene encodes CDR1 MNHNS and CDR2 SASEGT. Trimming cost V 7 bases and J 2 bases, with 17 bases left between them. There are 15 residues in the CDR3. CDR3 DNA sequence: TGTGCCAGCAACCGCAGGAGGGATCAGAACTATGGCTACACCTTC. Translated: CASNRRRDQNYGYTF.

About this clone: At one end, the junction sequence differs from germline, possibly due to a read error. The chain employs TRBV18 and TRBJ1-1; possible D gene TRBD1, 5 bases. This CDR3 comprises 14 residues. Germline V CDR1 and CDR2: KGHSH, LQKENI. This CDR3 is CASSPPATQGLYRF. Here the CDR3 DNA reads TGTGCCAGCTCACCACCGGCCACGCAGGGACTTTATCGCTTT.

V is TRBV7-2 and J is TRBJ1-5, with 7 bases matching TRBD1. The CDR3 is 14 amino acids. CDR1 and CDR2 from the germline V gene are SGHTA and FQGNSA. The trim removed 5 bases at V and 5 bases at J, leaving 6 bases unmatched. The CDR3 spells CASSVTGNDQPQHF. DNA of the CDR3: TGTGCCAGCAGCGTGACAGGGAACGATCAGCCCCAGCATTTT.

The chain links TRBV10-3 to TRBJ2-7; TRBD1 agrees at 11 bases. V shed 7 bases and J 2 bases; nucleotides not matched to a gene: 4. The CDR3 has 14 amino acids. Germline V lookup: CDR1 ENHRY, CDR2 SYGVKD. CDR3 amino acids: CAITPGQGAYEQYF. CDR3 nucleotides: TGTGCCATCACCCCGGGACAGGGGGCCTACGAGCAGTACTTC.

This chain links TRBV2 with TRBJ2-7; 10 nucleotides match TRBD2. Germline values: CDR1 SNHLY, CDR2 FYNNEI. Unmatched junction bases numbered 12, after V lost 4 bases and J lost 6 bases. CDR3 length: 16 amino acids. CDR3 residues: CASSGVSGRVPGEQYV. CDR3 DNA: TGTGCCAGCAGTGGGGTAAGCGGGAGGGTCCCGGGCGAGCAGTACGTC.